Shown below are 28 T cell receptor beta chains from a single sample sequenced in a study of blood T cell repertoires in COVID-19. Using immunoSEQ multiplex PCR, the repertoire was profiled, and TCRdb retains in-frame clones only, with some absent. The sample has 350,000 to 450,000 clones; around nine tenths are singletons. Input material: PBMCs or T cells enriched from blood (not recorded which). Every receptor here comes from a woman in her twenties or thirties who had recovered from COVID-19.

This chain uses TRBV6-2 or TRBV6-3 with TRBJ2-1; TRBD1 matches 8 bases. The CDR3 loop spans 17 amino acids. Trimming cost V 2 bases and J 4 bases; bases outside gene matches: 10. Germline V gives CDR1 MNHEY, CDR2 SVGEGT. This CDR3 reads CASSYARTGKLYNEQFF. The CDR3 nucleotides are TGTGCCAGCAGTTACGCAAGGACAGGGAAGCTGTACAATGAGCAGTTCTTC.

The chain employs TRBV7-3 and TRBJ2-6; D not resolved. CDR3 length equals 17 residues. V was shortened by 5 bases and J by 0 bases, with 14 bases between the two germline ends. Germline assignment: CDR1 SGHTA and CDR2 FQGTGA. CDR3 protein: CASSPTRSFSGANVLTF. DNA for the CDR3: TGTGCCAGCAGCCCTACGCGGAGTTTCTCTGGGGCCAACGTCCTGACTTTC.

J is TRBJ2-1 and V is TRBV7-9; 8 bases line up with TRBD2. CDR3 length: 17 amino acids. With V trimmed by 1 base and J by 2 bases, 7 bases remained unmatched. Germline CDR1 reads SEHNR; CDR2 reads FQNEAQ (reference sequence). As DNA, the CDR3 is TGTGCCAGCAGCTTAGGTGGGCTAGCGGGCGCCTACAATGAGCAGTTCTTC. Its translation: CASSLGGLAGAYNEQFF.

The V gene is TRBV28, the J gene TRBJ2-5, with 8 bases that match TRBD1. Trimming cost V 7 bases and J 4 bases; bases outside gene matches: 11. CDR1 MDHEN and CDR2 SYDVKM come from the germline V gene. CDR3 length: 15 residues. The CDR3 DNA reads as TGTGCCAGCATTGGCCGAAAAGGACAGGGAGAGACCCAGTACTTC. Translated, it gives CASIGRKGQGETQYF. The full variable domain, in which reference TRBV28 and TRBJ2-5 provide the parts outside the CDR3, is DVKVTQSSRYLVKRTGEKVFLECVQDMDHENMFWYRQDPGLGLRLIYFSYDVKMKEKGDIPEGYSVSREKKERFSLILESASTNQTSMYLCASIGRKGQGETQYFGPGTRLLVL.

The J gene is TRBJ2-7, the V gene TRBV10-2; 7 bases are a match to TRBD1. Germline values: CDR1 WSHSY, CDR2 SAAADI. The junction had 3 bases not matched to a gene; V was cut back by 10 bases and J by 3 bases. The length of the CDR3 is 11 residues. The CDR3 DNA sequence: TGCGCCACGAGACAGGGCTACGAGCAGTACTTC. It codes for CATRQGYEQYF.

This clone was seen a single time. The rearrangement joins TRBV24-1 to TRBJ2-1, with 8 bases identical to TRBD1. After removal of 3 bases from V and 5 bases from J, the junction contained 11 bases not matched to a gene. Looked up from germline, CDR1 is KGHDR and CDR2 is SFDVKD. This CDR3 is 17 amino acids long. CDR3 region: CATSDPAGQGPNNEQFF. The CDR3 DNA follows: TGTGCCACCAGTGATCCAGCCGGACAGGGCCCCAACAATGAGCAGTTCTTC.

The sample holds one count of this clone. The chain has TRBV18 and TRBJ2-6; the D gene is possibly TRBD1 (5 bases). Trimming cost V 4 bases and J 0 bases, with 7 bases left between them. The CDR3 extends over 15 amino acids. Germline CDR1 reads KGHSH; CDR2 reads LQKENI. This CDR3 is CASSLQGSGANVLTF. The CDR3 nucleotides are TGTGCCAGCTCACTCCAGGGCTCTGGGGCCAACGTCCTGACTTTC.

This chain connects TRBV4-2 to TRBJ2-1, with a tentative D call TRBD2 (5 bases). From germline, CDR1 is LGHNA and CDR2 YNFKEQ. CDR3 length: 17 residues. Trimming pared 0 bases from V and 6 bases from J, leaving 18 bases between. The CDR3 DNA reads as TGTGCCAGCAGCCAAGACGGAGGACCTCGTACGGGCAATGAGCAGTTCTTC. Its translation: CASSQDGGPRTGNEQFF.

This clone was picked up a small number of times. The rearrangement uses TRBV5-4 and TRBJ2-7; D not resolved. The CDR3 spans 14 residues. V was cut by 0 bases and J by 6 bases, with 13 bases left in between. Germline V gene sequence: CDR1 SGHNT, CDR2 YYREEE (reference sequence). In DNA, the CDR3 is TGTGCCAGCAGCTTGGAAGGAATCCTAGGCGAGCAGTACTTC. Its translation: CASSLEGILGEQYF.

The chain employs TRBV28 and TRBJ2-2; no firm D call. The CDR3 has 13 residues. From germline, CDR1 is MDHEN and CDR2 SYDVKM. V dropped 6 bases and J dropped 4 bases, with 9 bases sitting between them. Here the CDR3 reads CASRKTGTGELFF. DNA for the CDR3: TGTGCCAGCAGGAAGACGGGCACCGGGGAGCTGTTTTTT.

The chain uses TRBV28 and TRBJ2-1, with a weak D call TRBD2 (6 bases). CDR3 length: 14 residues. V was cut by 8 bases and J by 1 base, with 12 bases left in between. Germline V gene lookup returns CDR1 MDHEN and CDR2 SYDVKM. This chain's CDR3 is CASCGGPSYNEQFF. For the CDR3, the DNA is TGTGCCAGCTGTGGAGGGCCTTCCTACAATGAGCAGTTCTTC.

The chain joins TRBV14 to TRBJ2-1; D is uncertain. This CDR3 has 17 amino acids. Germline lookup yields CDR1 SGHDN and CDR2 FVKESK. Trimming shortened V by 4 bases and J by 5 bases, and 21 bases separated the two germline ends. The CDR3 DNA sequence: TGTGCCAGCAGCCCTAAGAGGCTTCCTCGCGTCAACAATGAGCAGTTCTTC. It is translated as CASSPKRLPRVNNEQFF.

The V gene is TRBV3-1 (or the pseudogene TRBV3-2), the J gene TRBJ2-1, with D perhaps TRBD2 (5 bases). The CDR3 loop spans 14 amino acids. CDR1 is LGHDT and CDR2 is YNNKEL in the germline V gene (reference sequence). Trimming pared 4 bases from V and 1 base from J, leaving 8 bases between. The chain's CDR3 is CASSRGQSYNEQFF. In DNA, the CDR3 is TGTGCCAGCAGCCGAGGGCAGTCCTACAATGAGCAGTTCTTC.

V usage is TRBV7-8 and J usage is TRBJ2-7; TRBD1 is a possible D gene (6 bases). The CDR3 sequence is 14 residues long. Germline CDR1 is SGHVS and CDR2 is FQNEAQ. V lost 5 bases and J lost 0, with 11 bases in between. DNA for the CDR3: TGTGCCAGCAGCCGAGACAGGCGCTCCTACGAGCAGTACTTC. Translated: CASSRDRRSYEQYF.

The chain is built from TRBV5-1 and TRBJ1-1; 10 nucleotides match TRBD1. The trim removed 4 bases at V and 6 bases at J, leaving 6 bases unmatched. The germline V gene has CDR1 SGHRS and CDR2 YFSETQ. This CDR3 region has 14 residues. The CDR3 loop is CASSPDRGTPEAFF. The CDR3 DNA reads TGCGCCAGCAGCCCGGACAGGGGGACCCCTGAAGCTTTCTTT.

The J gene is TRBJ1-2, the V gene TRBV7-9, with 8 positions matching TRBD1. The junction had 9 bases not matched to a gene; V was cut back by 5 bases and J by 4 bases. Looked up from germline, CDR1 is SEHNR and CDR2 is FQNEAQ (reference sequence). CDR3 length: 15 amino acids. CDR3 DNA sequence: TGTGCCAGCAGCCCCCAGACAGGGGCTCCCTATGGCTACACCTTC. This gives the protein CASSPQTGAPYGYTF.

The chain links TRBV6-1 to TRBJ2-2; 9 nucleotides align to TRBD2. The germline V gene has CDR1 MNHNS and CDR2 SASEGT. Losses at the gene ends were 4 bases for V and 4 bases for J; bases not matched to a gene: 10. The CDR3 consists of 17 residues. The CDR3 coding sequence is TGTGCCAGCAGTGCCGCGTGGGCGGGAGGGGCCACCGGGGAGCTGTTTTTT. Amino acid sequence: CASSAAWAGGATGELFF.

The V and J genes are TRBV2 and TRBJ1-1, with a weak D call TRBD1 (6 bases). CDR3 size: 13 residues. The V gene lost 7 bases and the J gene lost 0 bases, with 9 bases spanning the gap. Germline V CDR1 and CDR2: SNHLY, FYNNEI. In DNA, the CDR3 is TGTGCCAGCAATACAGGGCTGAACACTGAAGCTTTCTTT. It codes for CASNTGLNTEAFF. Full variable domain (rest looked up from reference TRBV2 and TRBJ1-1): EPEVTQTPSHQVTQMGQEVILRCVPISNHLYFYWYRQILGQKVEFLVSFYNNEISEKSEIFDDQFSVERPDGSNFTLKIRSTKLEDSAMYFCASNTGLNTEAFFGQGTRLTVV.

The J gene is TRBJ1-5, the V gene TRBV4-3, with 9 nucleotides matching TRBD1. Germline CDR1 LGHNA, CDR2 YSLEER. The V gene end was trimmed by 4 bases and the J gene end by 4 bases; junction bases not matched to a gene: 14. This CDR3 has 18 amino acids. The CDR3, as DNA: TGCGCCAGCAGCCTCCGACTCCGGGACAGGGCCACAAATCAGCCCCAGCATTTT. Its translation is CASSLRLRDRATNQPQHF.

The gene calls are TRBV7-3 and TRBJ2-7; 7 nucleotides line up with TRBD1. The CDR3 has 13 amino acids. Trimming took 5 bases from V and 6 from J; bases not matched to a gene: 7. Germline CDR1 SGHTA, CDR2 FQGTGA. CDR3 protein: CASSIDRAGEQYF. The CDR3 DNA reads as TGTGCCAGCAGCATAGACAGGGCGGGCGAGCAGTACTTC.

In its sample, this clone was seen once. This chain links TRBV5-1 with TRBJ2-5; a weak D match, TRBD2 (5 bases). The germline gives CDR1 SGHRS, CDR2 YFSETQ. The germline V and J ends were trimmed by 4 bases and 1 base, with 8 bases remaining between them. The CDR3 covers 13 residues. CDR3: CASSPGVQETQYF. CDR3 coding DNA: TGCGCCAGCAGCCCCGGGGTCCAAGAGACCCAGTACTTC.

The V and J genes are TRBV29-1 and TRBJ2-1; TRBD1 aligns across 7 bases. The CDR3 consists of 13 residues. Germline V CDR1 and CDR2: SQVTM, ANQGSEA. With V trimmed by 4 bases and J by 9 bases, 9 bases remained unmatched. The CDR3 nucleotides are TGCAGCGTTGGGACAGGTAGGGGTGGTGAGCAGTTCTTC. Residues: CSVGTGRGGEQFF.

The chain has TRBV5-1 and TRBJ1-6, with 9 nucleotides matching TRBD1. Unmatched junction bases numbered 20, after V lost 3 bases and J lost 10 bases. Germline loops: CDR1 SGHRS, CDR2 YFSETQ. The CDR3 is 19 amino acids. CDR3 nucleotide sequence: TGCGCCAGCAGCTCCCAGGACAGGGGAGTTAGTGGAGTGGGGTCACCCCTCCACTTT. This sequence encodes CASSSQDRGVSGVGSPLHF.

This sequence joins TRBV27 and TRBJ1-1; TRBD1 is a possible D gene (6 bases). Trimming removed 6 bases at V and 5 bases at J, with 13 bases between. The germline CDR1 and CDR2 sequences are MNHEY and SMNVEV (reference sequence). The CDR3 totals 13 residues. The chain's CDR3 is CASRDTGRTEAFF. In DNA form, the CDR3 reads TGTGCCAGCAGGGACACAGGGCGGACTGAAGCTTTCTTT.

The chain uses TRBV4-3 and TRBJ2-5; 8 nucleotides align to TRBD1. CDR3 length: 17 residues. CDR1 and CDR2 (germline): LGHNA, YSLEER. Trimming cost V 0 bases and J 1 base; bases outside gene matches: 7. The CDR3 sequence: CASSQDPTGAIQETQYF. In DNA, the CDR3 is TGCGCCAGCAGCCAAGATCCGACAGGGGCGATCCAAGAGACCCAGTACTTC.

CDR3 sequence (DNA): TGTGCCAGCAGTGACAACAGGGGTTGTCAGCCCCAGCATTTT. Its translation is CASSDNRGCQPQHF. The gene calls are TRBV6-4 and TRBJ1-5; 7 bases match TRBD1. V lost 2 bases and J lost 6; bases outside the gene matches: 4. The germline V gene has CDR1 MRHNA and CDR2 SNTAGT. The CDR3 totals 14 residues.

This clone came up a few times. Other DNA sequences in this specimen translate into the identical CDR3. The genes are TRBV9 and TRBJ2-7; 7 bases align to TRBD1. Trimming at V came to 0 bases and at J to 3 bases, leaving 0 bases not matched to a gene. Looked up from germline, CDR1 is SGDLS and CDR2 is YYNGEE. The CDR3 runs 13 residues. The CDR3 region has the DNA TGTGCCAGCAGCGTAGGGGACAGCTACGAGCAGTACTTC. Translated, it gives CASSVGDSYEQYF.

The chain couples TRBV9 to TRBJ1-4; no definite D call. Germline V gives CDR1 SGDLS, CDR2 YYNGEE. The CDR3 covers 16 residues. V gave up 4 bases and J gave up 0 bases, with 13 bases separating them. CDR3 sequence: CASSPRVDSTNEKLFF. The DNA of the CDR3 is TGTGCCAGCAGCCCGCGGGTTGATTCAACTAATGAAAAACTGTTTTTT.